This T cell receptor (beta chain) was recorded in a study of T cell responses to AZD1222 COVID-19 vaccine. Findings and caveats of the study: Of the AZD1222 recipients, only five to seven were seropositive at baseline. Donors in the cohort were predominantly white British and more often female, and clonal diversity was possibly underestimated. Repertoire samples came only from after the peak T cell response.

To note about this clone: The antigen remains undetermined.

Libraries were prepared by immunoSEQ multiplex PCR; TCRdb keeps only in-frame clonotypes and omits some of them. This sample has about 140,000 clones, with roughly 90% found just once. V shed 5 bases and J shed 6 bases, with 13 bases lying between them. The CDR3 is 14 amino acids. Germline V lookup: CDR1 MNHEY, CDR2 SVGAGI. This material consisted of peripheral blood, taken on day 0 of AZD1222 vaccination. The V call is TRBV6-5, the J call TRBJ1-4, with D possibly being TRBD1 (5 bases). The receptor comes from an adult in good health. The CDR3 sequence is CASSLTVKDEKLFF. DNA for the CDR3: TGTGCCAGCAGTCTGACAGTGAAGGATGAAAAACTGTTTTTT.